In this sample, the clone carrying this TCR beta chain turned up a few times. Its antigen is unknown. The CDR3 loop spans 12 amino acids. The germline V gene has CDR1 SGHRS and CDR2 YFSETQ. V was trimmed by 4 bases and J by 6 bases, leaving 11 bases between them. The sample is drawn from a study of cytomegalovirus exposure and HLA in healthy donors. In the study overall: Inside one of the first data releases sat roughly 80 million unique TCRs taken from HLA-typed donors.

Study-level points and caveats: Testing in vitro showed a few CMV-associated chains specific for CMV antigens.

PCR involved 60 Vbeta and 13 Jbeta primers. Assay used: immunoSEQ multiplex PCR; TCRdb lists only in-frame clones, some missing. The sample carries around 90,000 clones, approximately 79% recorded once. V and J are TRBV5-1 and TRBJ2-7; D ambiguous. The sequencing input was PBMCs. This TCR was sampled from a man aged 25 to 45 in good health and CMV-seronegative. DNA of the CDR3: TGCGCCAGCAGCGCTAGTTTGAGCGAGCAGTACTTC. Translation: CASSASLSEQYF.